Listed below are T cell receptor beta chains from one sample, sequenced in a study of T cell repertoires in cytomegalovirus infection. TCRdb fed the reads into MiXCR, producing one record per CDR3 protein. The table shows hundreds of thousands of distinct CDR3 sequences, with 20% to 25% occurring only once. Sequencing was done on a sample of CD8+ T cells from PBMCs. The receptors were gathered from a human donor in good health (CMV status not recorded). Some clones in this sample may be carry-over from other donors' samples. Each CDR3 is given with its conserved first and last residue. The D gene is left open where the match is weak. Where a row states a size, it is once, few, many or the class of an expanded clone; other rows omit it.

>NA|few|TRBJ1-2|TRBV23-1
CASSPQGPTWFDYGYTF
TGCGCCAGCAGTCCCCAGGGCCCGACATGGTTTGACTATGGCTACACCTTC
>NA|NA|TRBJ2-6|TRBV20-1
CSARDPLGANVLTF
TGCAGTGCTAGAGATCCCCTTGGGGCCAACGTCCTGACTTTC
>TRBD1|many|TRBJ1-5|TRBV7-2
CASRTGFNQPQHF
TGTGCCAGCAGGACAGGGTTCAATCAGCCCCAGCATTTT
>TRBD1|NA|TRBJ2-6|TRBV28
CASSMGQGPSGANVLTF
TGTGCCAGCAGTATGGGACAGGGGCCCTCTGGGGCCAACGTCCTGACTTTC
>NA|NA|TRBJ2-1|TRBV6-5
CASSYSNGGVSYNKQFF
TGTGCCAGCAGTTACTCGAACGGAGGGGTGTCCTACAATAAGCAGTTCTTC
>NA|many|TRBJ2-5|TRBV6-2/TRBV6-3
CASRRGRSQETQYF
TGTGCCAGCAGAAGGGGACGGAGCCAAGAGACCCAGTACTTC
>NA|few|TRBJ1-2|TRBV10-3
CAISEASGRGYTF
TGTGCCATCAGTGAGGCATCGGGAAGGGGCTACACCTTC
>NA|NA|TRBJ1-1|TRBV7-9
CASSSQGWNTEAFF
TGTGCCAGCAGCTCCCAGGGCTGGAACACTGAAGCTTTCTTT
>NA|NA|TRBJ1-5|TRBV4-2
CASSPRSQGDQPQHF
TGTGCCAGCAGCCCCCGTAGCCAGGGTGATCAGCCCCAGCATTTT
>NA|many|TRBJ2-1|TRBV7-9
CASTPGRGNDEQFF
TGTGCCAGCACCCCAGGTCGAGGTAACGATGAGCAGTTCTTC
>NA|NA|TRBJ1-1|TRBV2
CASGDGDEAFF
TGTGCCAGCGGGGACGGGGATGAAGCTTTCTTT
>TRBD2|many|TRBJ2-7|TRBV6-1
CASSPGLASFGSYEQYF
TGTGCCAGCAGCCCGGGACTAGCTTCCTTCGGGTCCTACGAGCAGTACTTC
>TRBD1|many|TRBJ2-7|TRBV7-9
CASSSGQGMFYEQYF
TGTGCCAGCAGTTCAGGACAGGGAATGTTCTACGAGCAGTACTTC
>NA|many|TRBJ1-1|TRBV6-1
CASSFDLNTEAFF
TGTGCCAGCAGTTTCGACCTGAACACTGAAGCTTTCTTT
>NA|NA|TRBJ1-6|TRBV7-9
CASSPHPTVINSPLHF
TGTGCCAGCAGCCCACATCCGACGGTGATTAATTCACCCCTCCACTTT
>NA|NA|TRBJ2-4|TRBV27
CASSLFLGGNIQYF
TGTGCCAGCAGTTTGTTTTTAGGGGGAAACATTCAGTACTTC
>NA|NA|TRBJ1-1|TRBV19
CASSIDRVPTEAFF
TGTGCCAGTAGTATAGACAGGGTCCCGACTGAAGCTTTCTTT
>NA|many|TRBJ2-5|TRBV7-2
CASSFPPLEDQYF
TGTGCCAGCAGCTTCCCCCCACTAGAGGACCAGTACTTC
>NA|NA|TRBJ1-5|TRBV5-6
CASSLGSPNQPQHF
TGTGCCAGCAGCTTGGGGTCCCCGAATCAGCCCCAGCATTTT